The 2 T cell receptor beta chains listed next were all sequenced from one sample in a study of CD8+ T cells in alopecia areata. Extraction of RNA preceded its reverse transcription into cDNA, which served as the sequencing template. Sequencing used immunoSEQ multiplex PCR; TCRdb keeps in-frame clones, though not all of them. The sample includes around 100,000 clones, around 54% of them seen just once. Treatment specified: oral pan-JAK inhibitor, 5-10 mg twice daily. Specimen: CD4+ T cells sorted from blood, collected at week 24, from a patient treated with tofacitinib. The receptors derive from a human donor with alopecia areata.

The chain recombines TRBV7-9 with TRBJ1-6, with 7 nucleotides matching TRBD1. The CDR3 runs 16 residues. V lost 5 bases, J lost 12 bases, and 16 bases stayed unmatched. Germline V gene data show CDR1 as SEHNR and CDR2 as FQNEAQ (reference sequence). The CDR3 DNA reads TGTGCCAGCAGCCCGCCACCCCGGGACAGTGTTGTACCCCTCCACTTT. Encoded protein: CASSPPPRDSVVPLHF.

CDR3 nucleotide sequence: TGTGCCAGCAGCTTAGCCACTAGCGGGGTAGGTGAGCAGTTCTTC. This translates into CASSLATSGVGEQFF. This sequence joins TRBV7-9 and TRBJ2-1, with 10 bases matching TRBD2. The CDR3 length is 15 residues. Germline V gene sequence: CDR1 SEHNR, CDR2 FQNEAQ (reference sequence). Trimming cost V 0 bases and J 9 bases; bases outside gene matches: 5.